This is a list of T cell receptor beta chains from one sample in a study of T cells in tumors after PD-1 blockade. Here immunoSEQ multiplex PCR was the method, and the copy in TCRdb shows in-frame clones only, minus some. The table has tens of thousands of clones, 78% seen once; the top ten hold roughly 27%. This specimen consisted of PBMCs, obtained before anti-PD-1 treatment. These receptor sequences come from a human donor with basal cell carcinoma. CDR3s include the opening cysteine and the closing phenylalanine or tryptophan. The D gene is left open where the match is weak. The listing skips clone size in some rows; elsewhere it reads once, few, many or a size class.

TRBJ2-1	TRBD2	NA	TRBV6-2/TRBV6-3	TGTGCCAGCAGTGACCGCGGGGGAAGCTCCTACAATGAGCAGTTCTTC	CASSDRGGSSYNEQFF
TRBJ2-2	NA	NA	TRBV24-1	TGTGCCACCGGAGCGTTCACCGGGGAGCTGTTTTTT	CATGAFTGELFF
TRBJ1-1	NA	NA	TRBV12-3/TRBV12-4	TGTGCCAGCAGTTTATCCACTGAAGCTTTCTTT	CASSLSTEAFF
TRBJ2-3	NA	NA	TRBV9	TGTGCCAGCAGCGTAGGGGCGGGTAGCACAGATACGCAGTATTTT	CASSVGAGSTDTQYF
TRBJ1-5	TRBD1	NA	TRBV5-1	TGCGCCAGCAGCTTGATTTACAGGGGATGCAATCAGCCCCAGCATTTT	CASSLIYRGCNQPQHF
TRBJ2-5	TRBD2	NA	TRBV19	TGTGCCAGTAGCCGTCTAGCGGGAGGAGGTGAGACCCAGTACTTC	CASSRLAGGGETQYF
TRBJ2-7	NA	NA	TRBV28	TGTGCCAGCAGTGACAGCTCAGGCGAGCAGTACTTC	CASSDSSGEQYF
TRBJ1-1	NA	few	TRBV6-5	TGTGCCAGCAGCCCACGTCGGTTGATGAACACTGAAGCTTTCTTT	CASSPRRLMNTEAFF
TRBJ1-2	NA	NA	TRBV28	TGTGCCAGCAGCCTACAGGGCTATGGCTACACCTTC	CASSLQGYGYTF
TRBJ2-1	TRBD2	NA	TRBV2	TGTGCCCGCAGTGACGGGTGGGCGGGGGTGGGGAGCTCCTACAATGAGCAGTTCTTC	CARSDGWAGVGSSYNEQFF
TRBJ2-3	TRBD1	NA	TRBV4-3	TGCGCCAGCAGCCAAGATCGGCGGGGACAGGGGACGAATACGCAGTATTTT	CASSQDRRGQGTNTQYF
TRBJ2-5	NA	NA	TRBV29-1	TGCAGCGTTGGGATGGGGTTCGGGGAGACCCAGTACTTC	CSVGMGFGETQYF
TRBJ2-3	TRBD2	NA	TRBV5-1	TGCGCCAGCAGCTCCCTGGGACTAGCGGGCCGGACTAGCACAGATACGCAGTATTTT	CASSSLGLAGRTSTDTQYF
TRBJ1-5	NA	NA	TRBV6-2/TRBV6-3	TGTGCCAGCAGTTACCCCCGGGGTGATAGCGGGCAGCCCCAGCATTTT	CASSYPRGDSGQPQHF
TRBJ1-4	NA	once	TRBV6-4	TGTGCCAGCAGTGTAGACTCCTCAACTAATGAAAAACTGTTTTTT	CASSVDSSTNEKLFF
TRBJ2-7	NA	few	TRBV4-1	TGCGCCAGCAGCCGAGGTTACGAGCAGTACTTC	CASSRGYEQYF
TRBJ2-1	NA	NA	TRBV7-6	TGTGCCAGCAGCTTTGGGGGGCCCTACAATGAGCAGTTCTTC	CASSFGGPYNEQFF
TRBJ2-5	TRBD2	once	TRBV7-9	TGTGCCAGCAGCTTAGACGGGGGGGCACCAGAGACCCAGTACTTC	CASSLDGGAPETQYF
TRBJ2-7	NA	few	TRBV7-2	TGTGCCAGCAGCCCGGTCCATGTCCCATACTACGAGCAGTACTTC	CASSPVHVPYYEQYF
TRBJ2-1	TRBD2	NA	TRBV2	TGTGCCCCCAGTGACGGGGGGGCGCGGGAGGGGAGCTCCTACAATGAGCAGTTCTTC	CAPSDGGAREGSSYNEQFF
TRBJ1-1	TRBD1	NA	TRBV23-1	TGCGCCAGCAGTCAATCGCCTACAGGGGCCCGTACGGACACTGAAGCTTTCTTT	CASSQSPTGARTDTEAFF
TRBJ2-5	TRBD2	NA	TRBV3-1/TRBV3-2	TGTGCCAGCAGCCAAGATCTGGGACTAGCGGGAGAGACCCAGTACTTC	CASSQDLGLAGETQYF
TRBJ2-7	TRBD2	few	TRBV9	TGTGCCAGCAGCTCCGCGGCGGGGGGACCCTACGAGCAGTACTTC	CASSSAAGGPYEQYF
TRBJ2-7	NA	NA	TRBV12-3/TRBV12-4	TGTGCCAGCAGTTTTTTTGGAGTGCAGTACTTC	CASSFFGVQYF
TRBJ2-3	TRBD2	NA	TRBV6-2/TRBV6-3	TGTGCCAGCAGCCCTTGGGGCGGGGGGGGGCCGTCAGATACGCAGTATTTT	CASSPWGGGGPSDTQYF
TRBJ1-4	TRBD1	NA	TRBV27	TGTGCCAGCAGGGCCCCCGGACAGGGCTATGAAAAACTGTTTTTT	CASRAPGQGYEKLFF
TRBJ1-6	NA	NA	TRBV6-5	TGTGCCAGCAGGGTGGCGTCCTCCTATAATTCACCCCTCCACTTT	CASRVASSYNSPLHF
TRBJ2-1	NA	NA	TRBV25-1	TGTGCCAGCGATGCCAATGGAGAGCAGTTCTTC	CASDANGEQFF
TRBJ2-1	NA	NA	TRBV2	TGTGCCTGCTGTGATGGGGGGGCGGGGTTGGGGAGCTCCTACAATGAGCAGTTCTTC	CACCDGGAGLGSSYNEQFF
TRBJ1-1	NA	NA	TRBV18	TGTGCCAGCTCCAACCGTCACGGGGGAATGAACACTGAAGCTTTCTTT	CASSNRHGGMNTEAFF
TRBJ2-7	TRBD1	NA	TRBV29-1	TGCAGCGTTGAAGAAGTAAATGGCCTTCGGACAGGGCGGTACTTC	CSVEEVNGLRTGRYF
TRBJ2-5	NA	NA	TRBV25-1	TGTGCCAGCAGTGAATGGGGGAGGGGGAAAGAGACCCAGTACTTC	CASSEWGRGKETQYF
TRBJ2-7	TRBD2	once	TRBV6-5	TGTGCCAGCACGACTAGCGGGAGTACCGAGCAGTACTTC	CASTTSGSTEQYF
TRBJ2-3	TRBD2	once	TRBV24-1	TGTGCCACCAGGTTGACGGGAGGGGTTCCAGATACGCAGTATTTT	CATRLTGGVPDTQYF
TRBJ2-5	TRBD2	few	TRBV29-1	TGCAGCGTTGGAGCGGGGCTTCAAGAGACCCAGTACTTC	CSVGAGLQETQYF
TRBJ2-7	NA	NA	TRBV7-2	TGTGCCAGCGGCCCTCCCTTACGCACCTACGAGCAGTACTTC	CASGPPLRTYEQYF
TRBJ2-1	NA	NA	TRBV2	TGTCCCCCCAGTGATGGGGGGGCGGGGGCGGGGAGCTCCTACAATGAGCAGTTCTTC	CPPSDGGAGAGSSYNEQFF
TRBJ2-1	NA	NA	TRBV12-5	TGTGCTAGTGGACGCGCCCGGGGGCTTACTAGGTGGTCGGACCAGTTCTTC	CASGRARGLTRWSDQFF
TRBJ2-7	TRBD1	few	TRBV4-2	TGTGCCAGCAGCCAAGGAGCTTTCCTTGACAGGGGTGAGCAGTACTTC	CASSQGAFLDRGEQYF
TRBJ1-3	TRBD1	NA	TRBV18	TGTGCCAGCTCTCCGGGACAGTACTCTGGAAACACCATATATTTT	CASSPGQYSGNTIYF
TRBJ2-2	NA	NA	TRBV6-5	TGTGCCAGCAGGCAGGGGATCACCGGGGAGCTGTTTTTT	CASRQGITGELFF
TRBJ1-1	NA	NA	TRBV12-3/TRBV12-4	TGTGCCAGCAGTTTGGGGCGGGTAGGAGCTTTCTTT	CASSLGRVGAFF
TRBJ2-2	NA	few	TRBV5-4	TGTGCCAGCAGCAGGGACGGGGGCACCGGGGAGCTGTTTTTT	CASSRDGGTGELFF
TRBJ2-1	TRBD1	NA	TRBV6-5	TGTGCCAGCAGCGACAGGGGCGGCAATGAGCAGTTCTTC	CASSDRGGNEQFF
TRBJ2-5	NA	NA	TRBV3-1/TRBV3-2	TGTGCCAGCAGCCCCTTACAGGGCAATGAGGGCGCCCAGTACTTC	CASSPLQGNEGAQYF
TRBJ2-2	NA	few	TRBV29-1	TGCAGCGGAGGGTGGGGGAACGTCGGGGAGCTGTTTTTT	CSGGWGNVGELFF
TRBJ2-7	NA	NA	TRBV2	TGTGCCAGCACAACATCATTTTCCTTCGAGCAGTACTTC	CASTTSFSFEQYF
TRBJ2-2	NA	NA	TRBV5-1	TGCGCCAGCAGCTCACCAGGGGCGAGGGCCGGGGAGCTGTTTTTT	CASSSPGARAGELFF
TRBJ2-1	NA	NA	TRBV20-1	TGCAGTGCTAGAGTGTGGCGAGAGCAGTTCTTC	CSARVWREQFF
TRBJ2-1	TRBD2	NA	TRBV2	TGTGCCTCCTGTGATGGGTGGGCGGGGGAGGGGAGCTCCTACAATGAGCAGTTCTTC	CASCDGWAGEGSSYNEQFF
TRBJ1-2	NA	NA	TRBV6-5	TGTGCCAGCAGTTACGAGATAAGTCTCATCTATGGCTACACCTTC	CASSYEISLIYGYTF
TRBJ2-1	NA	NA	TRBV29-1	TGCTGGGTGGGGGGTGGGGGGGGCAGAAGCAGCGCGAGATACAATGAGCAGTTCTTC	CWVGGGGGRSSARYNEQFF
TRBJ2-5	NA	few	TRBV9	TGTGCCAGCAGTACTGGAGTGGGGGAGACCCAGTACTTC	CASSTGVGETQYF
TRBJ2-5	TRBD1	NA	TRBV7-2	TGTGCCAGCAGCTTAAAGGGACAGCCAGCGACCCAGTACTTC	CASSLKGQPATQYF
TRBJ2-1	NA	few	TRBV2	TGTGCCCGCTGTGAAGGGGGGGCGCGGGTGGGGAGCTCCTACAATGAGCAGTTCTTC	CARCEGGARVGSSYNEQFF
TRBJ1-5	NA	NA	TRBV6-5	TGTGCCTCGTGGGATGGCGGGGGGGGCAATCAGCCCCAGCATTTT	CASWDGGGGNQPQHF
TRBJ2-2	TRBD2	NA	TRBV19	TGTGCCAGTAGTAGAGGACTAGCGGGAGCTACCGGGGAGCTGTTTTTT	CASSRGLAGATGELFF
TRBJ2-1	NA	NA	TRBV10-3	TGTGCCATCAGTAACCTAGCTCTCTACAATGAGCAGTTCTTC	CAISNLALYNEQFF
TRBJ1-2	TRBD1	NA	TRBV5-4	TGTGCCAGCAGCCACCCGGACAGGAGAGACTATGGCTACACCTTC	CASSHPDRRDYGYTF